The 26 T cell receptor beta chains below were found in one sample sequenced in a study of control samples from healthy donors and cancer patients. The repertoire was sequenced with immunoSEQ multiplex PCR; TCRdb's copy has only in-frame clones and lacks some. The sample holds tens of thousands of clones; roughly 90% are singletons and the top ten take 3.5% to 4%. The sequenced sample consisted of blood. These receptors were obtained from a woman in her forties or fifties in good health.

The chain uses TRBV28 and TRBJ2-5; 12 bases line up with TRBD2. This CDR3 contains 16 residues. The germline gives CDR1 MDHEN, CDR2 SYDVKM. V lost 6 bases to trimming and J lost 5 bases; unmatched junction nucleotides: 10. The CDR3 DNA reads TGTGCCAGCAGCCCGACTAGCGGGAGTGGTTGGGAGACCCAGTACTTC. This codes for CASSPTSGSGWETQYF.

This chain uses TRBV7-9 with TRBJ1-6; 8 bases match TRBD1. The CDR3 runs 14 residues. J was trimmed by 6 bases and V by 5 bases; bases with no gene match: 3. The germline V gene encodes CDR1 SEHNR and CDR2 FQNEAQ (reference sequence). The CDR3 DNA sequence: TGTGCCAGCAGCCGTGGACAGGGTAATTCACCCCTCCACTTT. It codes for CASSRGQGNSPLHF.

This sequence joins TRBV24-1 and TRBJ2-7; perhaps D is TRBD1 or TRBD2 (5 bases each). Trimming removed 3 bases at V and 9 bases at J, with 14 bases between. The CDR3 is made up of 13 amino acids. Germline V lookup: CDR1 KGHDR, CDR2 SFDVKD. CDR3 in DNA: TGTGCCACCAGTGATACCTCTTGGGGACGGCAGTACTTC. Translation: CATSDTSWGRQYF.

The rearrangement joins TRBV27 to TRBJ2-3, with 7 bases fitting TRBD2. The CDR3 has 16 amino acids. The J segment lost 6 bases and the V segment lost 1 base, leaving 10 bases of the junction unmatched. The V gene's germline CDR1 is MNHEY and CDR2 SMNVEV (reference sequence). The CDR3 DNA reads as TGTGCCAGCAGTTTATTTGGGTTAGGGGAGGGGGATACGCAGTATTTT. Its protein product is CASSLFGLGEGDTQYF.

This rearrangement joins TRBV7-9 to TRBJ2-5, with 7 nucleotides matching TRBD1. In germline, CDR1 is SEHNR, CDR2 FQNEAQ (reference sequence). Trimming removed 6 bases from V and 3 bases from J; junction bases left unmatched: 16. The CDR3 extends over 17 amino acids. CDR3 bases: TGTGCCAGCAGTTTTCGGGGTAGGGGGCAGGGCAAAGAGACCCAGTACTTC. It encodes CASSFRGRGQGKETQYF.

This clone was observed once. The rearrangement uses TRBV14 and TRBJ2-7, with D possibly being TRBD1 or TRBD2 (5 bases each). The CDR3 consists of 15 residues. Germline-derived CDR1 and CDR2 are SGHDN and FVKESK. V was cut by 1 base and J by 0 bases, with 10 bases left in between. This CDR3 is CASSQGPGSSYEQYF. DNA of the CDR3: TGTGCCAGCAGCCAAGGGCCAGGGAGCTCCTACGAGCAGTACTTC.

The chain couples TRBV28 to TRBJ2-1; 13 positions agree with TRBD2. CDR3 size: 15 residues. Germline V gene sequence: CDR1 MDHEN, CDR2 SYDVKM. Trimming removed 7 bases from V and 8 bases from J; junction bases left unmatched: 8. CDR3 sequence: CASNDGLAGDDEQFF. The CDR3 bases are TGTGCCAGCAATGACGGACTAGCGGGAGATGATGAGCAGTTCTTC.

The V call is TRBV7-8, the J call TRBJ2-7, with unresolved D. The germline gives CDR1 SGHVS, CDR2 FQNEAQ. The CDR3 has 11 amino acids. The germline V and J ends were trimmed by 5 bases and 2 bases, with 4 bases remaining between them. The CDR3 bases are TGTGCCAGCAGCCCTCCCTACGAGCAGTACTTC. Its translation is CASSPPYEQYF.

This clone was detected only once. Different DNA sequences within this sample yield the same CDR3. The chain carries TRBV7-9 and TRBJ2-5; D gene ambiguous. Trimming removed 4 bases at V and 1 base at J, with 1 base between. CDR1 is SEHNR, CDR2 FQNEAQ, per germline (reference sequence). The CDR3 has 11 residues. The CDR3: CASSSQETQYF. Written as DNA, the CDR3 is TGTGCCAGCAGCTCCCAAGAGACCCAGTACTTC.

The chain has TRBV12-3 or TRBV12-4 and TRBJ1-3; 7 nucleotides align to TRBD1. Losses at the gene ends were 6 bases for V and 4 bases for J; bases not matched to a gene: 3. The CDR3 sequence is 13 residues long. This CDR3 is CASSPGQGNTIYF. The CDR3 nucleotides read TGTGCCAGCAGCCCGGGACAGGGAAACACCATATATTTT.

V usage is TRBV5-1 and J usage is TRBJ2-7; 11 bases match TRBD2. The J segment lost 0 bases and the V segment lost 3 bases, leaving 8 bases of the junction unmatched. The CDR3 covers 17 residues. Looked up from germline, CDR1 is SGHRS and CDR2 is YFSETQ. CDR3 residues: CASSSGLAGYNSYEQYF. The CDR3 coding sequence is TGCGCCAGCAGCTCTGGACTAGCGGGCTATAACTCCTACGAGCAGTACTTC.

The rearrangement uses TRBV7-8 and TRBJ1-3; D is ambiguous. CDR1 SGHVS and CDR2 FQNEAQ come from the germline V gene. The CDR3 is 15 residues long. Between the trimmed V and J ends, which lost 1 base and 0 bases, there was a span of 7 bases. Here the CDR3 DNA reads TGTGCCAGCAGCTTAGGACTTAGCTCTGGAAACACCATATATTTT. Its translation is CASSLGLSSGNTIYF.

The V and J genes are TRBV5-1 and TRBJ1-2, with a tentative D call TRBD1 (5 bases). From germline, CDR1 is SGHRS and CDR2 YFSETQ. V was clipped by 0 bases and J by 6 bases, with 9 bases between them. The CDR3 totals 13 residues. As DNA, the CDR3 is TGCGCCAGCAGCTTGGTAGGGGAGGATGGCTACACCTTC. The encoded protein is CASSLVGEDGYTF.

A single count supports this clone. The chain joins TRBV11-3 to TRBJ2-1; 8 nucleotides agree with TRBD2. The CDR3 has 14 amino acids. Germline loops: CDR1 SGHNT, CDR2 YENEEA. The trim removed 4 bases at V and 7 bases at J, leaving 6 bases unmatched. The CDR3 reads CASSSPGGPNEQFF. The CDR3, as DNA: TGTGCCAGCAGCTCTCCGGGAGGGCCAAATGAGCAGTTCTTC.

The chain's CDR3 is CASIPGTGHGYTF. The DNA for the CDR3 is TGTGCCAGCATACCGGGGACAGGGCATGGCTACACCTTC. V gene TRBV6-6 combines with J gene TRBJ1-2, with TRBD1 matching over 9 bases. Losses at the gene ends were 7 bases for V and 6 bases for J; bases not matched to a gene: 6. Germline CDR1 MNHNY, CDR2 SVGAGI (reference sequence). The CDR3 consists of 13 residues.

This rearrangement joins TRBV7-9 to TRBJ2-3; D gene ambiguous. Germline values: CDR1 SEHNR, CDR2 FQNEAQ (reference sequence). The CDR3 sequence is 16 residues long. V was trimmed by 8 bases and J by 0 bases, leaving 18 bases between them. The CDR3 here is CASRPGALASTDTQYF. The DNA for the CDR3 is TGTGCCAGCCGGCCAGGCGCGTTGGCCAGCACAGATACGCAGTATTTT.

The CDR3 DNA reads TGTGCCAGTAGTACCAAAGGAGTAAGGGACAGTCTTTATGGCTACACCTTC. Translation gives CASSTKGVRDSLYGYTF. V gene TRBV19 combines with J gene TRBJ1-2, with 7 nucleotides matching TRBD1. The V gene's germline CDR1 is LNHDA and CDR2 SQIVND (reference sequence). Trimming at V came to 4 bases and at J to 5 bases, leaving 16 bases not matched to a gene. The CDR3 has 17 amino acids.

The rearrangement links TRBV18 to TRBJ1-1; 7 nucleotides agree with TRBD1. V gave up 6 bases and J gave up 8 bases; unmatched junction bases: 6. CDR1 and CDR2 (germline): KGHSH, LQKENI. The length of the CDR3 is 12 residues. The CDR3 nucleotides are TGTGCCAGCTCGCTCGACAGGGCGGAAGCTTTCTTT. Protein sequence: CASSLDRAEAFF.

The chain links TRBV6-1 to TRBJ2-3; no reliable D call. There are 18 residues in the CDR3. Germline-derived CDR1 and CDR2 are MNHNS and SASEGT. V shed 2 bases and J shed 6 bases, with 24 bases lying between them. CDR3 nucleotide sequence: TGTGCCAGCAGTGAACGGAACCTTCGGCTAGAGATGGGGGATACGCAGTATTTT. This translates into CASSERNLRLEMGDTQYF.

For the CDR3, the DNA is TGTGCCAGCAGCCAAGTGATGACAGGGGATGGCTACACCTTC. Translating it yields CASSQVMTGDGYTF. The genes are TRBV4-2 and TRBJ1-2, with 8 bases aligning to TRBD1. The CDR3 totals 14 residues. The junction had 4 bases not matched to a gene; V was cut back by 1 base and J by 6 bases. Germline V gives CDR1 LGHNA, CDR2 YNFKEQ.

This clone was seen a single time. The gene calls are TRBV4-1 and TRBJ1-1, with D tentatively TRBD1 (6 bases). This CDR3 has 14 residues. Trimming pared 0 bases from V and 4 bases from J, leaving 9 bases between. The germline CDR1 and CDR2 sequences are MGHRA and YSYEKL. CDR3 in amino acids: CASSQEGGGTEAFF. The CDR3 bases are TGCGCCAGCAGCCAAGAGGGAGGGGGCACTGAAGCTTTCTTT.

This sequence joins TRBV24-1 and TRBJ2-7; D uncertain. Germline loops: CDR1 KGHDR, CDR2 SFDVKD. The CDR3 is 14 amino acids. V lost 2 bases to trimming and J lost 3 bases, with 10 bases between them. CDR3 nucleotides: TGTGCCACCAGTGATTCTAGAAATCACTACGAGCAGTACTTC. Translation: CATSDSRNHYEQYF.

The V gene is TRBV11-3, the J gene TRBJ2-2; TRBD1 matches 7 bases. V trimming: 1 base; J trimming: 0 bases; junction bases outside the gene matches: 2. The CDR3 is 16 amino acids. CDR1 SGHNT and CDR2 YENEEA come from the germline V gene. The CDR3 DNA reads as TGTGCCAGCAGCTTAGGACAGGGATCGAACACCGGGGAGCTGTTTTTT. It codes for CASSLGQGSNTGELFF.

V usage is TRBV5-1 and J usage is TRBJ2-3, with no clear D. The CDR3 consists of 13 residues. Trimming removed 2 bases from V and 1 base from J, with 5 bases in between. Germline-derived CDR1 and CDR2 are SGHRS and YFSETQ. DNA for the CDR3: TGCGCCAGCAGCTTTGGGGGCACAGATACGCAGTATTTT. Its protein is CASSFGGTDTQYF.

V and J are TRBV30 and TRBJ2-5; the D gene is possibly TRBD2 (7 bases). This CDR3 region has 13 residues. Trimming removed 4 bases from V and 4 bases from J, with 13 bases in between. Per germline, CDR1 GTSNPN and CDR2 SVGIG (reference sequence). CDR3 coding DNA: TGTGCCTGGATGGGGGGGGGCCCAGAGACCCAGTACTTC. It translates to CAWMGGGPETQYF.

V usage is TRBV7-8 and J usage is TRBJ2-1; no clear D gene. Looked up from germline, CDR1 is SGHVS and CDR2 is FQNEAQ. V was cut by 5 bases and J by 7 bases, with 18 bases left in between. This CDR3 is 15 amino acids long. The CDR3, as DNA: TGTGCCAGCAGCCCTCCCGGGTCTAGGATAAATGAGCAGTTCTTC. This gives the protein CASSPPGSRINEQFF.